This T cell receptor beta chain was identified during a study of blood T cell repertoires in COVID-19. Germline V gives CDR1 MDHEN, CDR2 SYDVKM. Losses at the gene ends were 6 bases for V and 7 bases for J; bases not matched to a gene: 12. This CDR3 contains 15 residues. Produced via immunoSEQ multiplex PCR; TCRdb's table is partial and in-frame only. The sample lists about 95,000 clones, roughly 80% seen once, with around 4.8% in the top ten. The sequenced sample consisted of peripheral blood. This clonotype originated in an elderly man with COVID-19, enrolled during active disease. The chain is built from TRBV28 and TRBJ1-2, with 9 positions matching TRBD1. The CDR3 reads CASSPQQGAGRGYTF. The CDR3 nucleotides are TGTGCCAGCAGCCCCCAACAGGGGGCGGGGCGTGGCTACACCTTC.